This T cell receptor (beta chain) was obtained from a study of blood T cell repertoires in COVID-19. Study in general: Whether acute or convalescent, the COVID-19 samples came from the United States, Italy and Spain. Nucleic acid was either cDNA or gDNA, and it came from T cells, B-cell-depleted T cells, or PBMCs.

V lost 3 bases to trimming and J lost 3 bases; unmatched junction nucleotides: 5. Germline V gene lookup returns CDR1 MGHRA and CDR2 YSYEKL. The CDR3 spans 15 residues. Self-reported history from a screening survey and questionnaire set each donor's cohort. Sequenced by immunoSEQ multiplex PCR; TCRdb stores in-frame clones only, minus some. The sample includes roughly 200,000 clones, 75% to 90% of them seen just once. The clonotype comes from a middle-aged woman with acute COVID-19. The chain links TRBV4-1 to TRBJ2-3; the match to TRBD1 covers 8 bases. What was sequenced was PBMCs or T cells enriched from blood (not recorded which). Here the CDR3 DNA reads TGCGCCAGCAGCCAGGGACAGGACTATACAGATACGCAGTATTTT. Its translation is CASSQGQDYTDTQYF.